The 13 T cell receptor beta chains below were found in one sample sequenced in a study of shared clonotypes between healthy human individuals. CD45RO-negative cells were positively selected for CCR7, leaving out terminally differentiated effector memory CD45RA+ cells. The protocol was immunoSEQ multiplex PCR, while the TCRdb copy is restricted to in-frame clones and leaves out a portion. This table has more than 600,000 clones, around 92% appearing once. The sample taken for sequencing was naive CD8+ T cells sorted from blood. Receptors originate from a man between 25 and 39 years old in good health.

The J gene is TRBJ2-7, the V gene TRBV4-1, with 11 bases matching TRBD1. With 4 bases clipped from V and 6 bases from J, the junction kept 5 bases outside the gene matches. CDR3 size: 14 residues. Germline CDR1 is MGHRA and CDR2 is YSYEKL. CDR3 bases: TGCGCCAGCAGCCCTGGACAGGGGGCGCGCGAGCAGTACTTC. Its translation is CASSPGQGAREQYF.

The chain is built from TRBV10-3 and TRBJ1-5; D not resolved. The CDR3 is 13 residues long. Germline V gene data show CDR1 as ENHRY and CDR2 as SYGVKD. The V end lost 3 bases, the J end lost 6 bases, and 9 bases lay between the germline ends. As DNA, the CDR3 is TGTGCCATCAGTGATGAAGAGGGTCAGCCCCAGCATTTT. Protein product: CAISDEEGQPQHF.

The chain links TRBV9 to TRBJ2-2, with D perhaps TRBD2 (6 bases). CDR3 length: 13 amino acids. V was trimmed by 9 bases and J by 4 bases, leaving 13 bases between them. Germline V gene lookup returns CDR1 SGDLS and CDR2 YYNGEE. CDR3: CATTAGSTGELFF. CDR3 sequence (DNA): TGTGCCACCACAGCCGGGAGCACCGGGGAGCTGTTTTTT.

This chain links TRBV13 with TRBJ2-1, with D unclear. CDR1 and CDR2 (germline): PRHDT, FYEKMQ (reference sequence). V was cut by 5 bases and J by 7 bases, with 12 bases left in between. CDR3 length equals 13 residues. CDR3 amino acids: CASSRPGSNEQFF. CDR3 coding DNA: TGTGCCAGCAGCCGCCCTGGATCTAATGAGCAGTTCTTC.

The CDR3 bases are TGTGCCAGCAGTTTATTTGGGCAGGGGAGGCAAGGCGATCAGCCCCAGCATTTT. It specifies CASSLFGQGRQGDQPQHF. J is TRBJ1-5 and V is TRBV27; a weak D match, TRBD1 (6 bases). V lost 1 base and J 5 bases, leaving 21 bases between the germline ends. The length of the CDR3 is 18 residues. Germline CDR1 MNHEY, CDR2 SMNVEV (reference sequence).

The chain couples TRBV28 to TRBJ2-1; D possibly corresponds to TRBD1 (5 bases). The CDR3 sequence is 14 residues long. CDR1 and CDR2 from the germline V gene are MDHEN and SYDVKM. With 7 bases removed from V and 4 bases from J, the gap between germline ends came to 14 bases. The CDR3 nucleotides are TGTGCCAGCATCGATGGGGCTTATTACAATGAGCAGTTCTTC. Translation: CASIDGAYYNEQFF.

The V and J genes are TRBV7-9 and TRBJ2-3; 7 bases map to TRBD2. Germline lookup yields CDR1 SEHNR and CDR2 FQNEAQ (reference sequence). CDR3 length: 16 amino acids. J lost 3 bases, V lost 5 bases, and 11 bases had no gene match. DNA of the CDR3: TGTGCCAGCAGCCTCTTCTCGGGAGGAGATACAGATACGCAGTATTTT. Protein product: CASSLFSGGDTDTQYF.

This clone was seen only a few times. The rearrangement uses TRBV6-6 and TRBJ2-7, with D possibly TRBD2 on 5 matching bases. From germline, CDR1 is MNHNY and CDR2 SVGAGI (reference sequence). Trimming removed 4 bases at V and 2 bases at J, with 12 bases between. CDR3 length: 14 amino acids. The CDR3 nucleotides read TGTGCCAGCAGTTCGGACTCCCGGGCCTACGAGCAGTACTTC. As protein: CASSSDSRAYEQYF.

This clone was recorded only once. A read error may be the cause here, since a much bigger clone is one base away. This rearrangement joins TRBV28 to TRBJ2-3; 9 bases agree with TRBD2. J lost 0 bases, V lost 3 bases, and 1 base had no gene match. The CDR3 length is 15 residues. Looked up from germline, CDR1 is MDHEN and CDR2 is SYDVKM. CDR3 amino acids: CASSFTSGSTDTQYF. Here the CDR3 DNA reads TGTGCCAGCAGTTTTACTAGCGGGAGCACAGATACGCAGTATTTT.

The CDR3 nucleotides are TGCGCCAGCAGCTTGGGAGACAGGGGTCAGCCCCAGCATTTT. Amino acids: CASSLGDRGQPQHF. V is TRBV5-1 and J is TRBJ1-5; TRBD1 agrees at 8 bases. The CDR3 loop spans 14 amino acids. V lost 0 bases, J lost 6 bases, and 2 bases stayed unmatched. Germline assignment: CDR1 SGHRS and CDR2 YFSETQ.

The rearrangement links TRBV28 to TRBJ1-4, with no clear D. The CDR3 sequence is 13 residues long. Germline V gives CDR1 MDHEN, CDR2 SYDVKM. The V gene lost 7 bases and the J gene lost 12 bases, with 18 bases spanning the gap. CDR3 sequence (DNA): TGTGCCAGCACCTCGGCCAACTTCCATGAACTGTTTTTT. Translation: CASTSANFHELFF.

V is TRBV30 and J is TRBJ2-3; 8 nucleotides align to TRBD2. Trimming took 0 bases from V and 1 from J; bases not matched to a gene: 15. This CDR3 has 19 residues. Per germline, CDR1 GTSNPN and CDR2 SVGIG (reference sequence). CDR3 sequence: CAWSVRGGSSGAGTDTQYF. CDR3 nucleotides: TGTGCCTGGAGTGTACGGGGGGGGTCGTCGGGAGCCGGCACAGATACGCAGTATTTT.

This chain joins TRBV28 and TRBJ2-5, with TRBD2 identical over 9 bases. The V gene end was trimmed by 2 bases and the J gene end by 5 bases; junction bases not matched to a gene: 18. The V gene's germline CDR1 is MDHEN and CDR2 SYDVKM. The CDR3 is 19 amino acids. The CDR3 nucleotides are TGTGCCAGCAGTTTAGTTGCCGAGACTAGCGGTAGGGGTAGGGAGACCCAGTACTTC. This encodes CASSLVAETSGRGRETQYF.